This entry features one T cell receptor beta chain sequence. This entry comes from a study of blood T cell repertoires in COVID-19. Study as a whole: Samples of COVID-19 (acute and convalescent) were obtained from the United States, Italy and Spain. From T cells, B-cell-depleted T cells, or PBMCs came the material, which was cDNA or gDNA.

V gave up 1 base and J gave up 4 bases; unmatched junction bases: 6. The CDR3 length is 16 residues. Looked up from germline, CDR1 is MGHRA and CDR2 is YSYEKL. In the study's own analysis: Scientists estimated how many nucleated cells there were by amplifying reference gene primers. Clones were read by immunoSEQ multiplex PCR, and TCRdb kept only the in-frame ones, dropping some. V and J calls and clone size follow that table, whereas D and trimming were derived from the DNA. The sample yields about 28,000 clones, 65% to 85% seen once. The genes are TRBV4-1 and TRBJ2-3; 9 bases fit TRBD2. The sequencing input was peripheral blood. The clonotype comes from a woman between 55 and 75 years old with acute or convalescent COVID-19. The CDR3: CASSQAGLASSDTQYF. In nucleotides, the CDR3 is TGCGCCAGCAGCCAAGCCGGACTAGCGAGTTCAGATACGCAGTATTTT.